These 24 T cell receptor beta chains were sequenced from one sample in a study of T cell responses to AZD1222 COVID-19 vaccine. Assay used: immunoSEQ multiplex PCR; TCRdb lists only in-frame clones, some missing. The data hold about 150,000 clones, with roughly nine tenths observed a single time. Sequences were derived from peripheral blood, sampled 28 days after the second dose of the MenACWY control vaccine. The source of these receptors is an adult who received the MenACWY meningococcal vaccine as a control.

This chain joins TRBV3-1 (or the pseudogene TRBV3-2) and TRBJ2-3; 9 bases are a match to TRBD1. Trimming at V came to 5 bases and at J to 3 bases, leaving 6 bases not matched to a gene. CDR3 length: 15 amino acids. CDR1 and CDR2 from the germline V gene are LGHDT and YNNKEL (reference sequence). The CDR3 sequence is CASSTRDRETDTQYF. DNA for the CDR3: TGTGCCAGCAGCACGCGGGACAGGGAAACAGATACGCAGTATTTT.

This clone was detected only once. This sequence joins TRBV24-1 and TRBJ1-5; weak D call: TRBD1 (5 bases). The CDR3 has 14 residues. Trimming pared 1 base from V and 7 bases from J, leaving 10 bases between. Germline CDR1 and CDR2: KGHDR and SFDVKD. For the CDR3, the DNA is TGTGCCACCAGTGATTTCCGGGGGGTGCAGCCCCAGCATTTT. Its protein product is CATSDFRGVQPQHF.

V gene TRBV5-1 combines with J gene TRBJ1-2, with 7 bases that match TRBD1. Per germline, CDR1 SGHRS and CDR2 YFSETQ. Trimming removed 1 base from V and 9 bases from J; junction bases left unmatched: 18. The CDR3 length is 17 residues. CDR3 DNA sequence: TGCGCCAGCAGCTTGCCCGGAGGGGACAGTATCCCGCGGCGCTACACCTTC. This codes for CASSLPGGDSIPRRYTF.

The chain recombines TRBV12-3 or TRBV12-4 with TRBJ1-5; D remains ambiguous. There are 13 residues in the CDR3. The V end lost 5 bases, the J end lost 0 bases, and 5 bases lay between the germline ends. The DNA of the CDR3 is TGTGCCAGCAGTCCCGATAGCAATCAGCCCCAGCATTTT. This codes for CASSPDSNQPQHF.

The V call is TRBV14, the J call TRBJ1-6; D ambiguous. V lost 6 bases and J 9 bases, leaving 9 bases between the germline ends. There are 12 residues in the CDR3. CDR1 is SGHDN and CDR2 is FVKESK in the germline V gene. The CDR3 sequence: CASSRGASPLHF. In nucleotides, the CDR3 is TGTGCCAGCAGTCGTGGCGCTTCACCCCTCCACTTT.

V gene TRBV9 combines with J gene TRBJ2-1, with D perhaps given as TRBD1 or TRBD2 (6 bases each). CDR1 SGDLS and CDR2 YYNGEE come from the germline V gene. Trimming shortened V by 0 bases and J by 9 bases, and 16 bases separated the two germline ends. The CDR3 has 15 amino acids. The CDR3, as DNA: TGTGCCAGCAGCGTAGTTCCGGGAGAGGGGGGTGAGCAGTTCTTC. Its protein product is CASSVVPGEGGEQFF.

About this clone: This same CDR3 is encoded by further DNA sequences in the sample. This sequence joins TRBV3-1 (or the pseudogene TRBV3-2) and TRBJ2-5; D gene unclear. The germline CDR1 and CDR2 sequences are LGHDT and YNNKEL (reference sequence). This CDR3 has 11 residues. V shed 3 bases and J shed 5 bases, with 4 bases lying between them. CDR3 region: CASSQVETQYF. CDR3 nucleotide sequence: TGTGCCAGCAGCCAGGTTGAGACCCAGTACTTC.

This chain links TRBV6-4 with TRBJ2-5; 7 bases map to TRBD1. V lost 1 base, J lost 2 bases, and 7 bases stayed unmatched. Looked up from germline, CDR1 is MRHNA and CDR2 is SNTAGT. The CDR3 is 16 residues long. CDR3 DNA sequence: TGTGCCAGCAGTGACTTGAGACAGGGAACACAAGAGACCCAGTACTTC. Residues: CASSDLRQGTQETQYF.

This chain joins TRBV19 and TRBJ2-6; D call uncertain. The CDR3 has 13 amino acids. The V gene's germline CDR1 is LNHDA and CDR2 SQIVND (reference sequence). V dropped 9 bases and J dropped 0 bases, with 6 bases sitting between them. DNA of the CDR3: TGTGCCAGCCATTCCTCTGGGGCCAACGTCCTGACTTTC. Translation: CASHSSGANVLTF.

This chain links TRBV6-5 with TRBJ1-1; D call uncertain. CDR1 and CDR2 from the germline V gene are MNHEY and SVGAGI. The CDR3 extends over 14 amino acids. V was pared by 6 bases and J by 4 bases, with 15 bases between. CDR3 protein: CASRREHSRTEAFF. CDR3 coding DNA: TGTGCCAGCAGGAGGGAACATAGTCGCACTGAAGCTTTCTTT.

This clone was counted a single time. The rearrangement joins TRBV5-1 to TRBJ1-2; TRBD1 is a possible D gene (5 bases). This CDR3 spans 15 amino acids. The V gene lost 0 bases and the J gene lost 3 bases, with 12 bases spanning the gap. CDR1 is SGHRS, CDR2 YFSETQ, per germline. The CDR3 region has the DNA TGCGCCAGCAGCTTGGTGGGGGGTGCGGACTATGGCTACACCTTC. It specifies CASSLVGGADYGYTF.

This clone appeared once. The rearrangement links TRBV2 to TRBJ1-6; weak D call: TRBD1 (6 bases). Trimming pared 6 bases from V and 2 bases from J, leaving 14 bases between. The CDR3 loop spans 16 amino acids. Per germline, CDR1 SNHLY and CDR2 FYNNEI. As DNA, the CDR3 is TGTGCCAGCAGAGACAGGCTAGTCACCTATAATTCACCCCTCCACTTT. This sequence encodes CASRDRLVTYNSPLHF. The full variable domain, completed using reference TRBV2 and TRBJ1-6, is EPEVTQTPSHQVTQMGQEVILRCVPISNHLYFYWYRQILGQKVEFLVSFYNNEISEKSEIFDDQFSVERPDGSNFTLKIRSTKLEDSAMYFCASRDRLVTYNSPLHFGNGTRLTVT.

CDR3 nucleotide sequence: TGTGCCAGCAGTTACGGACAGGGATCAGAGACCCAGTACTTC. It is translated as CASSYGQGSETQYF. The V call is TRBV6-5, the J call TRBJ2-5, with 8 bases that match TRBD1. V lost 2 bases to trimming and J lost 4 bases; unmatched junction nucleotides: 3. The CDR3 spans 14 residues. CDR1 MNHEY and CDR2 SVGAGI come from the germline V gene.

This clone was found once. The chain employs TRBV6-4 and TRBJ1-1, with D unclear. Germline V gene data show CDR1 as MRHNA and CDR2 as SNTAGT. V dropped 3 bases and J dropped 4 bases, with 9 bases sitting between them. This CDR3 is 13 amino acids long. The CDR3 here is CASSEARGTEAFF. CDR3 coding DNA: TGTGCCAGCAGTGAGGCACGGGGCACTGAAGCTTTCTTT.

The DNA of the CDR3 is TGTGCCAGCAGCTTAGATATAGGGGGTGGTGTTAGCGAGCAGTACTTC. It translates to CASSLDIGGGVSEQYF. The chain links TRBV7-8 to TRBJ2-7, with D possibly being TRBD1 (6 bases). The CDR3 sequence is 16 residues long. V shed 1 base and J shed 6 bases, with 19 bases lying between them. From germline, CDR1 is SGHVS and CDR2 FQNEAQ.

The chain combines TRBV4-3 with TRBJ2-1; 8 bases match TRBD1. The CDR3 consists of 15 residues. Germline assignment: CDR1 LGHNA and CDR2 YSLEER. Trimming cost V 0 bases and J 9 bases; bases outside gene matches: 7. CDR3 sequence: CASSQDDRGRGEQFF. CDR3 DNA: TGCGCCAGCAGCCAAGATGACAGGGGCCGGGGTGAGCAGTTCTTC.

The V gene is TRBV7-8, the J gene TRBJ2-2; 11 nucleotides agree with TRBD1. Germline CDR1 and CDR2: SGHVS and FQNEAQ. This CDR3 contains 18 residues. J was trimmed by 5 bases and V by 4 bases; bases with no gene match: 12. The DNA of the CDR3 is TGTGCCAGCAGCTCTACCGGGACAGGGGGATTCACGACCGGGGAGCTGTTTTTT. Residues: CASSSTGTGGFTTGELFF.

V gene TRBV7-2 combines with J gene TRBJ1-1; no reliable D call. CDR3 length: 11 amino acids. Trimming shortened V by 1 base and J by 7 bases, and 4 bases separated the two germline ends. Germline loops: CDR1 SGHTA, CDR2 FQGNSA. The CDR3 DNA reads TGTGCCAGCAGCTTAGAAGATGAAGCTTTCTTT. Protein sequence: CASSLEDEAFF.

The gene calls are TRBV6-2 or TRBV6-3 and TRBJ2-7, with no clear D. With 0 bases removed from V and 6 bases from J, the gap between germline ends came to 27 bases. Germline V gives CDR1 MNHEY, CDR2 SVGEGT. The CDR3 is 19 amino acids. CDR3 nucleotide sequence: TGTGCCAGCAGTTACTCGGTGGAGTTCGCTGACTCACGGAGAAGCGAGCAGTACTTC. It specifies CASSYSVEFADSRRSEQYF.

Turning to this clone: This sample also contains other DNA sequences that code for the same CDR3. The chain combines TRBV9 with TRBJ2-2; D may correspond to TRBD1 or TRBD2 (6 bases each). Per germline, CDR1 SGDLS and CDR2 YYNGEE. The length of the CDR3 is 15 residues. Between the trimmed V and J ends, which lost 2 bases and 4 bases, there was a span of 12 bases. The CDR3 is CASSVVQGGTGELFF. DNA of the CDR3: TGTGCCAGCAGCGTGGTACAGGGAGGCACCGGGGAGCTGTTTTTT.

This clone was counted once. The chain is built from TRBV29-1 and TRBJ1-1; the D is unclear. Germline CDR1 SQVTM, CDR2 ANQGSEA. The CDR3 spans 13 residues. The V gene lost 3 bases and the J gene lost 0 bases, with 8 bases spanning the gap. The CDR3 DNA follows: TGCAGCGTTGAGGGGATGGTGAACACTGAAGCTTTCTTT. Protein sequence: CSVEGMVNTEAFF.

The V call is TRBV3-1 (or the pseudogene TRBV3-2), the J call TRBJ2-2, with D perhaps TRBD1 (5 bases). Trimming removed 6 bases from V and 5 bases from J, with 10 bases in between. The CDR3 covers 13 residues. CDR1 LGHDT and CDR2 YNNKEL come from the germline V gene (reference sequence). The CDR3 protein is CASRETGTGELFF. CDR3 sequence (DNA): TGTGCCAGCAGGGAAACAGGTACCGGGGAGCTGTTTTTT.

J is TRBJ2-7 and V is TRBV2; TRBD1 matches 7 bases. V gave up 5 bases and J gave up 1 base; unmatched junction bases: 2. This CDR3 is 13 amino acids long. The V gene's germline CDR1 is SNHLY and CDR2 FYNNEI. CDR3 nucleotide sequence: TGTGCCAGCAGTAGACAGGGATCCTACGAGCAGTACTTC. This encodes CASSRQGSYEQYF.

The genes are TRBV6-5 and TRBJ2-7; TRBD1 might be the D (6 bases). Germline-derived CDR1 and CDR2 are MNHEY and SVGAGI. Deletions cut 6 bases from V and 6 bases from J, with 21 bases between. The CDR3 is 15 amino acids. CDR3 bases: TGTGCCAGCAGGTCACAGGGATCCCCGCTGGGCGAGCAGTACTTC. This encodes CASRSQGSPLGEQYF.